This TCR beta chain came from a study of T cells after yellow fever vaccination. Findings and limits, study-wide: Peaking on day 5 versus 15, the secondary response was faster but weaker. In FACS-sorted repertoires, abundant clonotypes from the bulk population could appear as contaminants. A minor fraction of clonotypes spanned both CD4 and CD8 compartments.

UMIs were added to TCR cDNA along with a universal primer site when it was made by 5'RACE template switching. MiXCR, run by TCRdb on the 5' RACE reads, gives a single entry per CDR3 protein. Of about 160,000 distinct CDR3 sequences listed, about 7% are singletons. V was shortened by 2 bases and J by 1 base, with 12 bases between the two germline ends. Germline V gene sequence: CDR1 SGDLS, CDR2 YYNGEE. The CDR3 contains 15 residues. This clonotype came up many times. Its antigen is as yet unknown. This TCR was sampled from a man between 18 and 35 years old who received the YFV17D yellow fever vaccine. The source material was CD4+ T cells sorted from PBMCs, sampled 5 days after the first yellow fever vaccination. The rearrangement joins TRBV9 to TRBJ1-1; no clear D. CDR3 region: CASSVSGLPNTEAFF. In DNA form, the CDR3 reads TGTGCCAGCAGCGTCTCAGGACTCCCGAACACTGAAGCTTTCTTT.